The rows below give T cell receptor beta chains drawn from one sample of a study of blood T cell repertoires in COVID-19. TCRdb's copy holds only in-frame clones and misses some; the assay was immunoSEQ multiplex PCR. The table records nearly 95,000 clones, around 74% of them present only once. The sequencing sample was made of peripheral blood. The receptors originated from a man between 65 and 79 years old with COVID-19, enrolled during active disease. The CDR3 runs from the conserved cysteine through the conserved F or W. Each record gives: D gene, J gene, clone size, V gene, CDR3 DNA, CDR3 protein. D genes are given only for firm matches. Clone size appears in some rows only: once, few, many, or a class for an expanded clone.

TRBD1,TRBJ2-1,.,TRBV6-5,TGTGCCAGCAGTTACCCGGGACAGGGAGTCGATGAGCAGTTCTTC,CASSYPGQGVDEQFF
.,TRBJ2-7,.,TRBV18,TGTGCCAGCTCACCCTCGGAACAGGGCCTTCTAGTCGAGCAGTACTTC,CASSPSEQGLLVEQYF
TRBD2,TRBJ2-7,.,TRBV7-6,TGTGCCAGCAGCTTAGCGCGGACTAGCGGGACCTACGAGCAGTACTTC,CASSLARTSGTYEQYF
TRBD2,TRBJ2-3,.,TRBV7-3,TGTGCCAGCAGCTTAATCCTGGCGGGAGACGTGGCAGATACGCAGTATTTT,CASSLILAGDVADTQYF
.,TRBJ2-3,.,TRBV7-9,TGTGCCAGCAGCTTTGGGCGTGCCGCGCGCACGCAGTATTTT,CASSFGRAARTQYF
.,TRBJ1-5,once,TRBV5-4,TGTGCCAGCAGCCACTCGGACAGTGGCAATCAGCCCCAGCATTTT,CASSHSDSGNQPQHF
.,TRBJ1-2,.,TRBV5-1,TGCGCCAGCAGCTTTACGGGCGAACCCTGGGGAGATGGCTACACCTTC,CASSFTGEPWGDGYTF
.,TRBJ1-2,.,TRBV27,TGTGCCAGCAGTTTTTCGGAAGGGGAAGCTAACTATGGCTACACCTTC,CASSFSEGEANYGYTF
TRBD1,TRBJ2-7,.,TRBV25-1,TGTGCCAGCAGTCCAGGGGACAGGGACCACGAGCAGTACTTC,CASSPGDRDHEQYF
.,TRBJ2-2,.,TRBV6-5,TGTGCCAGCAGTTGGGGTCGGAGGGCTAACACCGGGGAGCTGTTTTTT,CASSWGRRANTGELFF
.,TRBJ1-6,.,TRBV6-5,TGTGCCAGCCGGGATACGGGCATTTCACCCCTCCACTTT,CASRDTGISPLHF
.,TRBJ1-3,.,TRBV28,TGTGCCAGCACCTACAGCCTCTCTGGAAACACCATATATTTT,CASTYSLSGNTIYF
TRBD1,TRBJ2-7,.,TRBV6-2/TRBV6-3,TGTGCCAGCAGTTCCGGGACAGGGGACTACGAGCAGTACTTC,CASSSGTGDYEQYF
TRBD1,TRBJ1-2,.,TRBV29-1,TGCAGCGCCGGGACAGGGGAGACTAACTATGGCTACACCTTC,CSAGTGETNYGYTF
.,TRBJ2-7,many,TRBV7-9,TGTGCCAGCAGCCTACCGGGGTCCTACGAGCAGTACTTC,CASSLPGSYEQYF
.,TRBJ2-4,.,TRBV6-5,TGTGCCAGCAGGGAGAACATTCAGTACTTC,CASRENIQYF
.,TRBJ2-4,.,TRBV28,TGTGCCAGCAGTTCAGGCGGGGTAGCCAAAAACATTCAGTACTTC,CASSSGGVAKNIQYF
TRBD1,TRBJ1-5,.,TRBV10-3,TGTGCCATCAGTGCACAGGGGTCCAATCAGCCCCAGCATTTT,CAISAQGSNQPQHF
TRBD1,TRBJ1-2,.,TRBV28,TGTGCCAGCAGCCTTCCCGGGACAGTTGGCTACACCTTC,CASSLPGTVGYTF
TRBD1,TRBJ1-1,.,TRBV19,TGTGCCAGTAGGCTGGGACAGGGAATGAACACTGAAGCTTTCTTT,CASRLGQGMNTEAFF
.,TRBJ1-2,.,TRBV28,TGTGCCAGCAGTTTATACGACAGGACAGATGGCTACACCTTC,CASSLYDRTDGYTF
.,TRBJ2-2,.,TRBV19,TGTGCCAGTAGGGGGAACGGGGTGTCCGGGGAGCTGTTTTTT,CASRGNGVSGELFF
.,TRBJ2-2,.,TRBV7-2,TGTGCCAGCAGCCCCTCGCCAGACACCGGGGAGCTGTTTTTT,CASSPSPDTGELFF
.,TRBJ2-7,.,TRBV12-3/TRBV12-4,TGTGCCAGCAGTTCCTCAGGGTTCGAGCAGTACTTC,CASSSSGFEQYF
TRBD1,TRBJ2-1,.,TRBV7-9,TGTGCCAGCAGCCCCCAAGGGGGCGGGTCCTACAATGAGCAGTTCTTC,CASSPQGGGSYNEQFF
TRBD2,TRBJ2-1,.,TRBV6-2/TRBV6-3,TGTGCCAGCAGTCGGGCCGGGACTAGCGGGAGTAGGGGTGAGCAGTTCTTC,CASSRAGTSGSRGEQFF
.,TRBJ1-2,.,TRBV15,TGTGCCACCAGCAGAGAACGGAGGGGATACGGCTACACCTTC,CATSRERRGYGYTF
TRBD1,TRBJ1-4,.,TRBV7-2,TGTGCCAGCAGCTACCGGGACAGGGGTAATGAAAAACTGTTTTTT,CASSYRDRGNEKLFF
TRBD1,TRBJ2-3,.,TRBV5-6,TGTGCCGGCAGCGCTGGACAGGGGAAAGATACGCAGTATTTT,CAGSAGQGKDTQYF
TRBD1,TRBJ2-7,.,TRBV28,TGTGCCAGCAGTCGCGCCCAATCGACAGGGTTACACGAGCAGTACTTC,CASSRAQSTGLHEQYF
.,TRBJ2-5,.,TRBV16,TGTGCCAGCAGCCAATCGGAACAGGGTTTTTCCTACTTC,CASSQSEQGFSYF
.,TRBJ2-3,.,TRBV29-1,TGCAGCGTTGGTTTAGCAAACCAAAACCCAGATACGCAGTATTTT,CSVGLANQNPDTQYF
.,TRBJ1-1,once,TRBV9,TGTGCCAGCAGCGACGACAGGTTTAACACTGAAGCTTTCTTT,CASSDDRFNTEAFF
TRBD1,TRBJ1-2,.,TRBV2,TGTGCCAGCAGCGCGATTACAGGGGGCGGTTCGGCCACCTTC,CASSAITGGGSATF
TRBD2,TRBJ2-7,.,TRBV28,TGTGCCAGCAGTACTCCAACTAGCGGGACGATCTACGAGCAGTACTTC,CASSTPTSGTIYEQYF
TRBD2,TRBJ2-1,.,TRBV10-3,TGTGCCATCAGTGCCTCGGGGAGCGGGAGGACCCGAACCTACAATGAGCAGTTCTTC,CAISASGSGRTRTYNEQFF
TRBD2,TRBJ2-7,.,TRBV29-1,TGCAGCGTTATGTGGAGCGGGAGCAACTACGAGCAGTACTTC,CSVMWSGSNYEQYF
TRBD1,TRBJ2-1,.,TRBV9,TGTGCCAGCAGCGGGCGACAGGGGGGGAATGAGCAGTTCTTC,CASSGRQGGNEQFF
.,TRBJ1-1,.,TRBV20-1,TGCAGTGCTAGTGACCCGGGGGGATGGACTGAAGCTTTCTTT,CSASDPGGWTEAFF
.,TRBJ2-6,.,TRBV5-1,TGCGCCAGCAGCCCTTCTTGGCCAGGCCTTCTCTCTGGGGCCAACGTCCTGACTTTC,CASSPSWPGLLSGANVLTF
TRBD1,TRBJ1-2,.,TRBV28,TGTGCCAGCAGTTTATACACCATACAGGGGAGTGGAGCTAACTATGGCTACACCTTC,CASSLYTIQGSGANYGYTF
TRBD1,TRBJ1-5,.,TRBV2,TGTGCCAGCAGGCCAACAGGGGGGAGCCAGCCCCAGCATTTT,CASRPTGGSQPQHF
.,TRBJ1-2,.,TRBV24-1,TGTGCCACCAGTGATACGGGCTATGGCTACACCTTC,CATSDTGYGYTF
.,TRBJ1-5,.,TRBV6-5,TGTGCCAGCCAACAACTCAGGGATAATCAGCCCCAGCATTTT,CASQQLRDNQPQHF